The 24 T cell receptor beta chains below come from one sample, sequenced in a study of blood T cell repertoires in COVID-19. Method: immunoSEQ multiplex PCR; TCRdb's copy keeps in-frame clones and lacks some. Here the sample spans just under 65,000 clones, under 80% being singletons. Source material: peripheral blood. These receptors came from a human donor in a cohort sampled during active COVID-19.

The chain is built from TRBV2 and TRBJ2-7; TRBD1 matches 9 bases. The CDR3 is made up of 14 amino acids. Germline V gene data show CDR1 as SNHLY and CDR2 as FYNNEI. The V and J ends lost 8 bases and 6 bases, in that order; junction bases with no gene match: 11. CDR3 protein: CASDRGGTVTEQYF. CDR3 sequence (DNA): TGTGCCAGCGACAGGGGGGGGACAGTGACCGAGCAGTACTTC.

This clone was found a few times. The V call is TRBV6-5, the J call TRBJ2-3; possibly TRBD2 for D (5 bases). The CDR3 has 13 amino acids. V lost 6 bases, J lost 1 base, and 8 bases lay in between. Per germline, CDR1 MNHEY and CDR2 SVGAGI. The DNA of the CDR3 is TGTGCCAGCAGCCGGACTCGCACAGATACGCAGTATTTT. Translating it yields CASSRTRTDTQYF.

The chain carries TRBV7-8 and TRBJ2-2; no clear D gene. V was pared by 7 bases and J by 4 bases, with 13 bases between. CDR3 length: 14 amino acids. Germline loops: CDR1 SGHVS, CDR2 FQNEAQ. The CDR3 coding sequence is TGTGCCAGCATCGACATGACCGTCACCGGGGAGCTGTTTTTT. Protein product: CASIDMTVTGELFF.

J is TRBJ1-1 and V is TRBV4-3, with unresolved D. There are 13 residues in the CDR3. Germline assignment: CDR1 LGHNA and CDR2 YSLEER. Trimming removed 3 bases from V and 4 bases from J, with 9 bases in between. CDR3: CASSQALSTEAFF. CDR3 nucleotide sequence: TGCGCCAGCAGCCAGGCCCTCAGCACTGAAGCTTTCTTT.

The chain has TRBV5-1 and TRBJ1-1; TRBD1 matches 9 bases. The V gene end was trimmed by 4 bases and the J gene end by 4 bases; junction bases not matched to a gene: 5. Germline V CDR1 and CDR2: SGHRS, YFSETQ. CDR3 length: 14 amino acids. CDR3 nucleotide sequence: TGCGCCAGCAGCCAGGACAGGGGAGGCACTGAAGCTTTCTTT. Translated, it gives CASSQDRGGTEAFF. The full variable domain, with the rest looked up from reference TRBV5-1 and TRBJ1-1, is KAGVTQTPRYLIKTRGQQVTLSCSPISGHRSVSWYQQTPGQGLQFLFEYFSETQRNKGNFPGRFSGRQFSNSRSEMNVSTLELGDSALYLCASSQDRGGTEAFFGQGTRLTVV.

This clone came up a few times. CDR3 DNA sequence: TGTGCCAGCAGCTTAGCGCTAGGACAGGCGGGCGAGCAGTACTTC. Residues: CASSLALGQAGEQYF. The chain joins TRBV7-2 to TRBJ2-7, with 7 bases lining up with TRBD1. This CDR3 has 15 amino acids. Per germline, CDR1 SGHTA and CDR2 FQGNSA. With 0 bases clipped from V and 6 bases from J, the junction kept 8 bases outside the gene matches.

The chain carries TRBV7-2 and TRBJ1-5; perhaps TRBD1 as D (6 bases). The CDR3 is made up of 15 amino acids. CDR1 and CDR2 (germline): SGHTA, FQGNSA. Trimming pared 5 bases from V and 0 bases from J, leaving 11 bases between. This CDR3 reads CASSLQGNSNQPQHF. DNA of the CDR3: TGTGCCAGCAGCCTACAGGGAAATAGCAATCAGCCCCAGCATTTT.

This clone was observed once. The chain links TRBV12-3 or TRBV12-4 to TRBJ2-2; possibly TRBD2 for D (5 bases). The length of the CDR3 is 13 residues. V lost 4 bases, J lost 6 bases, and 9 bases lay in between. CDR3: CASSYSGPGELFF. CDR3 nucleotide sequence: TGTGCCAGCAGTTACAGCGGTCCCGGGGAGCTGTTTTTT.

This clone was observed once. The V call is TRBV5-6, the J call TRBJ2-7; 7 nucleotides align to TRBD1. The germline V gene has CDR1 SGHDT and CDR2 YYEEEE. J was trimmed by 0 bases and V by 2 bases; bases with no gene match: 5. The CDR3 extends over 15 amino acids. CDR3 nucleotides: TGTGCCAGCAGCTTATCCGGGACAGCCTCCTACGAGCAGTACTTC. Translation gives CASSLSGTASYEQYF.

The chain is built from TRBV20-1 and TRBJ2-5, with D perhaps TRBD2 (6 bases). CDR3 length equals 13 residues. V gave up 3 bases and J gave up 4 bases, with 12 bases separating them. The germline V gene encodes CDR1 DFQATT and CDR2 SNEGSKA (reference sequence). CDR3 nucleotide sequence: TGCAGTGCTAGTGGGTTAGCGGTAGAGACCCAGTACTTC. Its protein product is CSASGLAVETQYF.

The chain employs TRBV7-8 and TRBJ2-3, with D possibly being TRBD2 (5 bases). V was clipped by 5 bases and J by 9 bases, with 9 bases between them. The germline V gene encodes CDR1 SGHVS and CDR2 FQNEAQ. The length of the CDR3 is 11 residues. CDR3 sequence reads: CASSNSETQYF. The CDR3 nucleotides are TGTGCCAGCAGCAATAGCGAGACGCAGTATTTT.

CDR3 loop: CASNPGQGFPGELFF. The CDR3 DNA is TGTGCCAGCAATCCAGGACAGGGGTTCCCCGGGGAGCTGTTTTTT. This chain joins TRBV28 and TRBJ2-2, with TRBD1 matching over 9 bases. The CDR3 covers 15 residues. The germline gives CDR1 MDHEN, CDR2 SYDVKM. V was clipped by 7 bases and J by 6 bases; unmatched bases: 9.

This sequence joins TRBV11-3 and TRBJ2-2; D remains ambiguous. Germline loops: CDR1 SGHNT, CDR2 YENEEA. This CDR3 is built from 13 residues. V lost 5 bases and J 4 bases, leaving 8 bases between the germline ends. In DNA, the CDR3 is TGTGCCAGCAGCCGTCAGTCCACCGGGGAGCTGTTTTTT. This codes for CASSRQSTGELFF.

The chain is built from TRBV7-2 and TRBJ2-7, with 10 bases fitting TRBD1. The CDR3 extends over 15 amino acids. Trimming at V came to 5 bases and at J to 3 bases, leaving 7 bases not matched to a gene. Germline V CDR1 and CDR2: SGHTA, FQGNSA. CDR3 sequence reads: CASSISTGGFYEQYF. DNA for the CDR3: TGTGCCAGCAGCATCTCGACAGGGGGCTTCTACGAGCAGTACTTC.

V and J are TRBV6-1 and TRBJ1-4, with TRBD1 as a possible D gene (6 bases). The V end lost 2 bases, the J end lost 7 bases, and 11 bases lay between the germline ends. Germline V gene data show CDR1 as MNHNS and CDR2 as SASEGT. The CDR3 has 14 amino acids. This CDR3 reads CASSERFRGEKLFF. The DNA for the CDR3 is TGTGCCAGCAGTGAAAGATTCAGGGGTGAAAAACTGTTTTTT.

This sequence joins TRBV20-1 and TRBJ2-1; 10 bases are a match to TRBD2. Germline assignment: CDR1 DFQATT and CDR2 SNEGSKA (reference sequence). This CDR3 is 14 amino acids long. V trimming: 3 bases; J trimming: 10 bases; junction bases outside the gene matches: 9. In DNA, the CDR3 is TGCAGTGCTAGTATGGTAGCGGGGGGTCAAGAGCAGTTCTTC. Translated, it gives CSASMVAGGQEQFF.

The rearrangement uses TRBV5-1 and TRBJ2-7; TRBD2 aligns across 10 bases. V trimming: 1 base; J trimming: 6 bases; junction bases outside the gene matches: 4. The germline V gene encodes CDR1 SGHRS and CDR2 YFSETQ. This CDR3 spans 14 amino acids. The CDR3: CASSLLLAGFEQYF. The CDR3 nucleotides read TGCGCCAGCAGCTTGCTACTAGCGGGGTTCGAGCAGTACTTC.

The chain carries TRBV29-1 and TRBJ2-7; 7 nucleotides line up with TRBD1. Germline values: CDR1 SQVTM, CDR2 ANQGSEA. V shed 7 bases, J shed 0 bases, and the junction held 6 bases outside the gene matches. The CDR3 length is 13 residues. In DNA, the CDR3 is TGCAGCGCCTCGGGACAGAGCTCCTACGAGCAGTACTTC. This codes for CSASGQSSYEQYF.

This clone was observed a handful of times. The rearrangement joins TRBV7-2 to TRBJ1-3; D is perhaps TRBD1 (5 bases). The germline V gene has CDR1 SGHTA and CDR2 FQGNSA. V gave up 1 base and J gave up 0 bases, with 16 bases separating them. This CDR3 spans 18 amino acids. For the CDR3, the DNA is TGTGCCAGCAGCTTAGTTCCCCAGGGATCCTACTCTGGAAACACCATATATTTT. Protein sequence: CASSLVPQGSYSGNTIYF. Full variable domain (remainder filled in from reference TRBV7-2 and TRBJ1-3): GAGVSQSPSNKVTEKGKDVELRCDPISGHTALYWYRQSLGQGLEFLIYFQGNSAPDKSGLPSDRFSAERTGGSVSTLTIQRTQQEDSAVYLCASSLVPQGSYSGNTIYFGEGSWLTVV.

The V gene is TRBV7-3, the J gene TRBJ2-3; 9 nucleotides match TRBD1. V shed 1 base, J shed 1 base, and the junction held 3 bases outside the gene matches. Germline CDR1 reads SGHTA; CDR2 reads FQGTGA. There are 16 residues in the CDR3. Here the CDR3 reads CASSLSRDRGTDTQYF. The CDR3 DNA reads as TGTGCCAGCAGCTTAAGCCGGGACAGGGGCACAGATACGCAGTATTTT.

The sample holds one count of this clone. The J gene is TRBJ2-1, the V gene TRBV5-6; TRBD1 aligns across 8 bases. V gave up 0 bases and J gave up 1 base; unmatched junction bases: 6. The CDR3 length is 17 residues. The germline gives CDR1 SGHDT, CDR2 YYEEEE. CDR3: CASSLAQGAISYNEQFF. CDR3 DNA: TGTGCCAGCAGCTTGGCCCAGGGGGCTATTTCCTACAATGAGCAGTTCTTC.

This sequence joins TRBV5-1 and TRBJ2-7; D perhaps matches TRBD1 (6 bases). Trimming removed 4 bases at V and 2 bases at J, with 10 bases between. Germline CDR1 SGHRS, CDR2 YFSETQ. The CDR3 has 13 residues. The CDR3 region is CASSADRTYEQYF. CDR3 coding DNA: TGCGCCAGCAGCGCGGACAGAACCTACGAGCAGTACTTC.

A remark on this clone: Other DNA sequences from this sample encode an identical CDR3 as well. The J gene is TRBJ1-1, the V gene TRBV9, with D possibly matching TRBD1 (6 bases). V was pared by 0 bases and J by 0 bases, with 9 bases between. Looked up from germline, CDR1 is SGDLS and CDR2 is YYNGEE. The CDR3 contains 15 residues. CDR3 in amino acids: CASSVATGMNTEAFF. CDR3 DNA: TGTGCCAGCAGCGTAGCTACAGGGATGAACACTGAAGCTTTCTTT.

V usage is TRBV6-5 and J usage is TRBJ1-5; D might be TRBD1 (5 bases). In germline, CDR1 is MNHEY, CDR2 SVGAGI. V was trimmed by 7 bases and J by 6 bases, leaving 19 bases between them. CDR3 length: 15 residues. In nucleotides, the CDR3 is TGTGCCAGCAAACAGGTCTCGGGAGTTCCTCAGCCCCAGCATTTT. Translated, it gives CASKQVSGVPQPQHF.